The sequence of this T cell receptor (beta chain) was determined in a study of cytotoxic CD8 clonotypes in ibrutinib-treated CLL. Study-level background: The response samples were taken once patients had been treated for a median of around 11 months, range 6 to 36.

The data were produced by immunoSEQ multiplex PCR, yet TCRdb's version contains in-frame clones alone and is incomplete. This table has over 45,000 clones, 55% to 70% appearing once. The sequencing here drew on PBMCs, taken after 24 months of ibrutinib treatment. This sequence was found in a human donor with chronic lymphocytic leukemia.

CDR3 sequence reads: CASSASGDTQYF. CDR3 coding DNA: TGTGCCAGCTCCGCCTCCGGGGATACGCAGTATTTT. The rearrangement joins TRBV9 to TRBJ2-3; D is unclear. The CDR3 extends over 12 amino acids. Germline values: CDR1 SGDLS, CDR2 YYNGEE. V was shortened by 7 bases and J by 6 bases, with 12 bases between the two germline ends.